This is a list of T cell receptor beta chains from one sample in a study of T cells in Graves' hyperthyroidism and ophthalmopathy. MiXCR, applied by TCRdb to the multiplex PCR reads, yields one record per CDR3 protein. In the table there are 560,000 or so distinct CDR3 sequences, just under 20% of which are singletons. Sample: blood. These receptors were taken from a man aged 35 to 55 with Graves' ophthalmopathy. Both conserved end residues are part of each CDR3. Fields, in order: clone size, J gene, D gene, V gene, CDR3 DNA, CDR3 protein. A D gene is named only where the DNA matches it firmly. Not every row has a clone size; where given, it reads once, few, many or a size class.

many | TRBJ2-7 | . | TRBV6-1 | TGTGCCAGCAGTCGGGGAGGGGGTGATTACGAGCAGTACTTC | CASSRGGGDYEQYF
many | TRBJ1-2 | . | TRBV30 | TGTGCCTGGAGCTCAGGCAGGGTCCCTCCTGGCTACACCTTC | CAWSSGRVPPGYTF
. | TRBJ2-6 | . | TRBV9 | TGTGCCAGCAGCCAAGATCCCGTCAGCTCTGGGGCCAACGTCCTGACTTTC | CASSQDPVSSGANVLTF
. | TRBJ1-2 | TRBD1 | TRBV30 | TGTGCCTGCACCCGGGACAGGAATTATGGCTACACCTTC | CACTRDRNYGYTF
. | TRBJ2-1 | . | TRBV3-1 | TGTGCCAGCGGCTCCGGGACGTACTCCTACAATGAGCAGTTCTTC | CASGSGTYSYNEQFF
. | TRBJ1-2 | . | TRBV18 | TGTGCCAGCAGTTCACGACAGGCTCAGGCAGAGGGTGGCTACACCTTC | CASSSRQAQAEGGYTF
few | TRBJ2-3 | TRBD2 | TRBV25-1 | TGTGCCAGCAGCGAAACAGGAATAGCGGGAGAAGAAGGTACGCAGTATTTT | CASSETGIAGEEGTQYF
. | TRBJ1-5 | TRBD1 | TRBV6-2/TRBV6-3 | TGTGCCAGCAGTTACTCCCGGGACAGGGTATACCAGCCCCGGCATTTT | CASSYSRDRVYQPRHF
few | TRBJ2-2 | . | TRBV12-3/TRBV12-4 | TGTGCCAGCAGTCCTCGTTTGCAACGCGGGACCTACACCGGGGAGCTGTTTTTT | CASSPRLQRGTYTGELFF
many | TRBJ1-1 | . | TRBV6-1 | TGTGCCAGCAGAGGGAATCAGGGGACTGAAGCTTTCTTT | CASRGNQGTEAFF
. | TRBJ2-4 | . | TRBV12-5 | TGTGCTAGTGGTTCGTCCCGGGACCCCAAAAACATTCAGTACTTC | CASGSSRDPKNIQYF
few | TRBJ2-7 | TRBD1 | TRBV9 | TGTGCCAGCAGCGTAGATTCCCAGGGGGTAGACGAGCAGTACTTC | CASSVDSQGVDEQYF
many | TRBJ2-1 | . | TRBV3-1 | TGTGCCAGCAGTCCGAGGGGAGTCCCGAGCGTTGAGCAGTTCTTC | CASSPRGVPSVEQFF
. | TRBJ2-7 | . | TRBV3-1 | TGTGCCAGCAGCCCGACCGAGCGGTTATCCTACGAGCAGTACTTC | CASSPTERLSYEQYF
many | TRBJ1-5 | . | TRBV19 | TGTGCCAGTAACCGGGGCGCGGACGGCAATCAGCCCCAGCATTTT | CASNRGADGNQPQHF
. | TRBJ1-3 | TRBD1 | TRBV12-3/TRBV12-4 | TGTGCCAGCAGTTGGACTACAGGGGCTGGAAACACCATATATTTT | CASSWTTGAGNTIYF
many | TRBJ1-4 | . | TRBV20-1 | TGCAGTGCTAGCGCGGGGGTCCATGGTAATGAAAAACTGTTTTTT | CSASAGVHGNEKLFF
. | TRBJ2-3 | . | TRBV6-1 | TGTGCCAGCAGTTCCGAGACTGGAGATACGCAGTATTTT | CASSSETGDTQYF
few | TRBJ2-1 | TRBD2 | TRBV27 | TGTGCCAGCACCCGACTAGCGGGAGATCTCCATGAGCAGTTCTTC | CASTRLAGDLHEQFF
many | TRBJ1-5 | TRBD1 | TRBV7-2 | TGTGCCAGCAGCTTTGCGACAGGGCAAAATCAGCCCCAGCATTTT | CASSFATGQNQPQHF
few | TRBJ2-5 | . | TRBV9 | TGTGCCAGCAGCGTAGCACCGGTAATCCAAGAGACCCAGTACTTC | CASSVAPVIQETQYF
few | TRBJ2-7 | . | TRBV30 | TGTGCCTGGAGTGTATGGGGGAGTTCCTACGAGCAGTACTTC | CAWSVWGSSYEQYF